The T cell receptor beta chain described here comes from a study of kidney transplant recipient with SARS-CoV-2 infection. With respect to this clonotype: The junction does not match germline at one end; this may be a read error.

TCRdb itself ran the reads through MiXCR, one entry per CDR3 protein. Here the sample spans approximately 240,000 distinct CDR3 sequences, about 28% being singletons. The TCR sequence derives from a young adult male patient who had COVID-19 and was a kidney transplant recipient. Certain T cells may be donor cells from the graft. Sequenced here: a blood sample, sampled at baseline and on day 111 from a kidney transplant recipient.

The CDR3 DNA reads as TGTGCCAGCAGTTCCCGGACAGCGTACCAGATATGGGATACGCTGTATTTT. Translation gives CASSSRTAYQIWDTLYF. The chain couples TRBV28 to TRBJ2-3; D possibly corresponds to TRBD1 (6 bases). Germline CDR1 is MDHEN and CDR2 is SYDVKM. This CDR3 region has 17 residues.